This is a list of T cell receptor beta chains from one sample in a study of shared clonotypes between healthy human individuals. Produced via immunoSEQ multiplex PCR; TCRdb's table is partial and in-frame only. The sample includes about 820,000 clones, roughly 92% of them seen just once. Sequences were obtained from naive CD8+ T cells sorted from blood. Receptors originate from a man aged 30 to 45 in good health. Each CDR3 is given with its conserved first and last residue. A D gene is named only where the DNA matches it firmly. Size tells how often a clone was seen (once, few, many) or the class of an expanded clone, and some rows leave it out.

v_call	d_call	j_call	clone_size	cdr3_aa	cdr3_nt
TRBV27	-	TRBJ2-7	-	CASSSDGITYEQYF	TGTGCCAGCAGTTCAGATGGGATCACCTACGAGCAGTACTTC
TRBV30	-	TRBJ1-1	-	CAWLGGARPEAFF	TGTGCCTGGCTCGGTGGGGCGCGGCCTGAAGCTTTCTTT
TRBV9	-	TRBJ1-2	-	CASSPPGRGLNGYTF	TGTGCCAGCAGCCCCCCCGGGAGGGGATTAAATGGCTACACCTTC
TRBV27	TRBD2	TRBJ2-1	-	CASSRGTSGRGNEQFF	TGTGCCAGCAGTAGGGGGACTAGCGGGAGAGGGAATGAGCAGTTCTTC
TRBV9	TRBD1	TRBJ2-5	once	CASSPRDRVETQYF	TGTGCCAGCAGCCCACGAGACAGGGTGGAGACCCAGTACTTC
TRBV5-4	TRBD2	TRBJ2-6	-	CASSTAGVSGANVLTF	TGTGCCAGCAGCACCGCGGGGGTCTCTGGGGCCAACGTCCTGACTTTC
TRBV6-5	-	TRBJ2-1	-	CASSYSIVNEQFF	TGTGCCAGCAGTTACTCGATTGTCAATGAGCAGTTCTTC
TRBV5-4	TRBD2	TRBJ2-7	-	CASRSRGGNEQYF	TGTGCCAGCAGATCCCGGGGGGGGAACGAGCAGTACTTC
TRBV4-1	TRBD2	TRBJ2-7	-	CASSQAPSGRATAYEQYF	TGCGCCAGCAGCCAAGCTCCTAGCGGGAGGGCGACCGCCTACGAGCAGTACTTC
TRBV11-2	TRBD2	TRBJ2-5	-	CASSPVSGGHQETQYF	TGTGCCAGCAGCCCTGTGAGCGGGGGACACCAAGAGACCCAGTACTTC
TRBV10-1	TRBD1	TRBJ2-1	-	CAAVIFGPRQGWNEQFF	TGCGCAGCAGTGATTTTTGGGCCGAGACAGGGGTGGAATGAGCAGTTCTTC
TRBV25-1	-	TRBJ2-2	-	CASSDFKMEGGELFF	TGTGCCAGCAGTGATTTCAAAATGGAGGGAGGGGAGCTGTTTTTT
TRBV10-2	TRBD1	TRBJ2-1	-	CASIGQGTVSYNEQFF	TGCGCCAGCATTGGACAGGGGACAGTCTCCTACAATGAGCAGTTCTTC
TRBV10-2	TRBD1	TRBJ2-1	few	CASSDSGQYNEQFF	TGCGCCAGCAGTGATTCGGGACAGTACAATGAGCAGTTCTTC
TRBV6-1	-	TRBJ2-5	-	CASSDPDSRKETQYF	TGTGCCAGCAGTGATCCTGACAGCCGAAAAGAGACCCAGTACTTC
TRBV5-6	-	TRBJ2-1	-	CASSLDTLSRGQFF	TGTGCCAGCAGCTTGGACACGTTAAGCCGGGGGCAGTTCTTC
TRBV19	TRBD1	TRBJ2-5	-	CASSIVEDREETQYF	TGTGCCAGTAGTATAGTAGAGGACAGGGAAGAGACCCAGTACTTC
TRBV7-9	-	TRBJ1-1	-	CASSLVVGMNTEAFF	TGTGCCAGCAGCTTAGTCGTAGGTATGAACACTGAAGCTTTCTTT
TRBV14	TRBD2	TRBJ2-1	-	CASSQGQAGGGNEQFF	TGTGCCAGCAGCCAAGGACAAGCGGGAGGGGGAAATGAGCAGTTCTTC
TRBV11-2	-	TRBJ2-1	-	CASSLDQGTYNEQFF	TGTGCCAGCAGCTTAGATCAGGGGACCTACAATGAGCAGTTCTTC
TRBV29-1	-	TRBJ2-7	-	CSVEGTDTESSYEQYF	TGCAGCGTTGAAGGCACGGACACCGAAAGCTCCTACGAGCAGTACTTC
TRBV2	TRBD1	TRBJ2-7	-	CASSGDRVYEQYF	TGTGCCAGCAGTGGGGACAGGGTCTACGAGCAGTACTTC
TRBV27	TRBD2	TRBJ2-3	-	CASSVSGGTAGGPTDTQYF	TGTGCCAGCAGTGTCTCCGGGGGTACGGCGGGAGGGCCAACAGATACGCAGTATTTT
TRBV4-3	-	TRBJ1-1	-	CASSLDRNTEAFF	TGCGCCAGCAGCCTCGACAGGAACACTGAAGCTTTCTTT
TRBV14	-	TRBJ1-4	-	CASSHNEKLFF	TGTGCCAGCAGCCACAATGAAAAACTGTTTTTT
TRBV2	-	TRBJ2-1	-	CASSEVISYNEQFF	TGTGCCAGCAGTGAAGTTATCTCCTACAATGAGCAGTTCTTC
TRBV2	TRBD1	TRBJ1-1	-	CASREDRATEAFF	TGTGCCAGCAGGGAGGACAGGGCCACTGAAGCTTTCTTT
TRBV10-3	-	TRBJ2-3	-	CAISDLGRQRRTDTQYF	TGTGCCATCAGTGACCTCGGGCGGCAAAGACGCACAGATACGCAGTATTTT
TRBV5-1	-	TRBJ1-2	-	CASSPEPGVYEDGYTF	TGCGCCAGCAGCCCGGAACCAGGGGTCTATGAAGACGGCTACACCTTC
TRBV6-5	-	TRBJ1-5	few	CASSYRRYSNQPQHF	TGTGCCAGCAGTTACAGACGGTATAGCAATCAGCCCCAGCATTTT
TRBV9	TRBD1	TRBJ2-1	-	CASSPQGAEGEQFF	TGTGCCAGCAGCCCACAGGGGGCTGAGGGTGAGCAGTTCTTC
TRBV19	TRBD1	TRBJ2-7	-	CASSGQGRAWEQYF	TGTGCCAGTAGCGGACAGGGGCGCGCCTGGGAGCAGTACTTC
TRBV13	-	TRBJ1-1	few	CASSSLEGREAFF	TGTGCCAGCAGCTCCCTTGAAGGCAGGGAGGCTTTCTTT
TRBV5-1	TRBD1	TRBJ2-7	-	CASSSPLGTDIFEQYF	TGCGCCAGCAGCTCTCCCTTGGGGACAGATATTTTCGAGCAGTACTTC
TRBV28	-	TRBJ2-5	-	CASSFTGDSSGIQETQYF	TGTGCCAGCAGTTTTACGGGAGATTCGTCGGGAATTCAAGAGACCCAGTACTTC
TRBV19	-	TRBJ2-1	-	CASSRILHNEQFF	TGTGCCAGTAGTAGAATACTTCACAATGAGCAGTTCTTC
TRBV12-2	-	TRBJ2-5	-	CASRLNSGTQYF	TGTGCAAGTCGCTTAAACAGTGGGACCCAGTACTTC
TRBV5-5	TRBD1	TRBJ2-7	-	CASSYRDRSYEQYF	TGTGCCAGCAGCTACCGGGACAGGAGCTACGAGCAGTACTTC
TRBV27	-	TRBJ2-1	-	CASSLQGGTYNEQFF	TGTGCCAGCAGTTTACAGGGTGGGACCTACAATGAGCAGTTCTTC
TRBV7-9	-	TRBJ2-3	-	CASSLGSTDTQYF	TGTGCCAGCAGCTTAGGCTCCACAGATACGCAGTATTTT
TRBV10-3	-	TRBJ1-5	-	CATQGGEPNQPQHF	TGTGCCACGCAGGGTGGGGAACCAAATCAGCCCCAGCATTTT
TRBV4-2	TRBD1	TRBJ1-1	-	CASSMTGLKNTEAFF	TGTGCCAGCAGCATGACAGGGCTGAAGAACACTGAAGCTTTCTTT
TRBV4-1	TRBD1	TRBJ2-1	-	CASSQETTDREEFF	TGCGCCAGCAGCCAAGAGACGACGGACAGGGAGGAGTTCTTC
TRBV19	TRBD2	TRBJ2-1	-	CASSMASGSGFQQFF	TGTGCCAGTAGTATGGCTAGCGGGAGCGGCTTTCAGCAGTTCTTC
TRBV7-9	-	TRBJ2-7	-	CASSATYEQYF	TGTGCCAGCAGCGCCACGTACGAGCAGTACTTC
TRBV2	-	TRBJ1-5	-	CASSHVRGVGQPQHF	TGTGCCAGCAGTCATGTAAGGGGAGTGGGACAGCCCCAGCATTTT
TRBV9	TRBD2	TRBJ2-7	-	CASSVEPGLAGVNYEQYF	TGTGCCAGCAGCGTAGAACCCGGACTAGCGGGAGTTAACTACGAGCAGTACTTC
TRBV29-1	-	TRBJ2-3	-	CSVVPRTADTQYF	TGCAGCGTTGTACCCCGGACCGCGGATACGCAGTATTTT
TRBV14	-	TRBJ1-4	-	CASSRQDYEEKLFF	TGTGCCAGCAGCCGCCAGGACTATGAGGAAAAACTGTTTTTT
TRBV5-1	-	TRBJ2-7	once	CASGGGWTYEQYF	TGCGCCAGCGGAGGGGGCTGGACCTACGAGCAGTACTTC
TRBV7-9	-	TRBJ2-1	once	CASSPRMTIRNNEQFF	TGTGCCAGCAGCCCCCGAATGACCATCAGAAACAATGAGCAGTTCTTC
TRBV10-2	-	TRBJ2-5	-	CASSRQETQYF	TGCGCCAGCAGCAGGCAAGAGACCCAGTACTTC
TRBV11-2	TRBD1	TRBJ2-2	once	CASSSPGQGANTGELFF	TGTGCCAGCAGCTCGCCGGGACAGGGAGCGAACACCGGGGAGCTGTTTTTT
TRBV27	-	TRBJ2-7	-	CASSPPLSYEQYF	TGTGCCAGCAGTCCCCCCCTGTCCTACGAGCAGTACTTC